The clone carrying this TCR beta chain was observed a few times. Its antigen is not identified. Primers included in the PCR were 60 Vbeta and 13 Jbeta primers. TCRdb keeps only in-frame clones here, not all; method: immunoSEQ multiplex PCR. The sample yields more than 95,000 clones, 60% to 85% seen once. This sample stems from a study of cytomegalovirus exposure and HLA in healthy donors. Germline V gene lookup returns CDR1 SNHLY and CDR2 FYNNEI. This CDR3 is built from 17 residues. J gave up 8 bases and V 6 bases, and 14 bases lay outside the gene matches. Study-level results: About 150 TCR beta chains were listed as cytomegalovirus-associated. Most likely, a cluster of highly shared sequence variants arose as a sequencing artifact. Using the classifier, cytomegalovirus status was reportedly diagnosed with high specificity and sensitivity.

The chain couples TRBV2 to TRBJ1-4; TRBD1 matches at 11 bases. This receptor was taken from a man aged 35 to 55 in good health and CMV-seronegative. The sequenced sample was PBMCs. CDR3 in DNA: TGTGCCAGCAGCCACGGACAGGGGGCGGTCGGGCCCGAAAAACTGTTTTTT. Residues: CASSHGQGAVGPEKLFF.